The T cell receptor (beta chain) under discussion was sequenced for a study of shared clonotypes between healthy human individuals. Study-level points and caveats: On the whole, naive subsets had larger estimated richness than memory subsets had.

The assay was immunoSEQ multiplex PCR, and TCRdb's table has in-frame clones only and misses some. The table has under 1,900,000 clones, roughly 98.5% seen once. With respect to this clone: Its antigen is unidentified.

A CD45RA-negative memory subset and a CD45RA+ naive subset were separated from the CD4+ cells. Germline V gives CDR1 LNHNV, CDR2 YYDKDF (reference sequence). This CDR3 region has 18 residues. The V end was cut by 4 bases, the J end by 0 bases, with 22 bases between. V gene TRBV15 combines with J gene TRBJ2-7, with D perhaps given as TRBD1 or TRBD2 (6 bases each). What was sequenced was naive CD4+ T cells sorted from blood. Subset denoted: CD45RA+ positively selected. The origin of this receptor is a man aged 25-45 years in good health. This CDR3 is CATSIGYLRGGSSYEQYF. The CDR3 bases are TGTGCCACCAGCATTGGTTATTTGCGAGGGGGGAGCTCCTACGAGCAGTACTTC.